These 22 T cell receptor beta chains share one sample of origin, sequenced in a study of T-cell memory formation after mild COVID-19. Via MiXCR, TCRdb re-called the 5' RACE reads, giving one row per CDR3 protein. The sample has more than 6,000 distinct CDR3 sequences, around 18% seen once; the top ten hold 55% to 65%. The sample taken for sequencing was PBMCs or a T cell subset sorted from them (not recorded which). The receptors were sampled from an adult woman who had mild COVID-19 (a few samples of this study predate the infection). Cell type and time point are not known.

Within the sample, this clonotype is medium-sized (0.01 to 0.1%). The chain uses TRBV20-1 and TRBJ1-4; D gene ambiguous. Between the trimmed V and J ends, which lost 1 base and 0 bases, there was a span of 9 bases. Germline V CDR1 and CDR2: DFQATT, SNEGSKA (reference sequence). The CDR3 consists of 15 residues. The chain's CDR3 is CSARGFRATNEKLFF. CDR3 DNA sequence: TGCAGTGCTAGAGGTTTTCGGGCAACTAATGAAAAACTGTTTTTT.

The chain has TRBV12-3 or TRBV12-4 and TRBJ2-2; D remains ambiguous. V was shortened by 6 bases and J by 4 bases, with 6 bases between the two germline ends. This CDR3 has 12 residues. CDR3 protein: CASRSSTGELFF. The DNA for the CDR3 is TGTGCCAGCAGAAGTAGCACCGGGGAGCTGTTTTTT.

This clonotype was counted many times. The J gene is TRBJ2-7, the V gene TRBV10-3; D remains ambiguous. CDR3 length: 13 residues. V was trimmed by 3 bases and J by 3 bases, leaving 9 bases between them. From germline, CDR1 is ENHRY and CDR2 SYGVKD. The CDR3 DNA reads TGTGCCATCAGTGAAGAGGTTTACTACGAGCAGTACTTC. Its translation: CAISEEVYYEQYF.

The sample holds many counts of this clonotype. The chain employs TRBV18 and TRBJ2-2; 10 bases fit TRBD2. The CDR3 has 15 amino acids. The junction had 2 bases not matched to a gene; V was cut back by 4 bases and J by 3 bases. The germline V gene encodes CDR1 KGHSH and CDR2 LQKENI. The CDR3 loop reads CASSLAGGYTGELFF. The CDR3 DNA sequence: TGTGCCAGCTCACTAGCGGGAGGCTACACCGGGGAGCTGTTTTTT.

The table lists this clonotype with many counts. The chain links TRBV9 to TRBJ1-2; TRBD1 aligns across 8 bases. V shed 3 bases and J 4 bases; nucleotides not matched to a gene: 5. The CDR3 covers 14 residues. Germline loops: CDR1 SGDLS, CDR2 YYNGEE. CDR3 sequence: CASSGQGAGYGYTF. For the CDR3, the DNA is TGTGCCAGCAGCGGTCAGGGGGCGGGCTATGGCTACACCTTC.

This clonotype was seen more than once but under ten times. The chain links TRBV2 to TRBJ1-1; D unresolved. V lost 3 bases to trimming and J lost 3 bases, with 8 bases between them. The CDR3 sequence is 13 residues long. In germline, CDR1 is SNHLY, CDR2 FYNNEI. The CDR3 is CASSERRYTEAFF. CDR3 DNA: TGTGCCAGCAGTGAGAGGAGGTACACTGAAGCTTTCTTT.

This clonotype was counted many times. The chain is built from TRBV18 and TRBJ2-1, with 8 bases matching TRBD1. Germline V gene lookup returns CDR1 KGHSH and CDR2 LQKENI. The length of the CDR3 is 16 residues. V dropped 2 bases and J dropped 7; count of bases not matched to a gene: 10. CDR3 protein: CASSPNPYRGVNEQFF. CDR3 nucleotide sequence: TGTGCCAGCTCACCAAATCCGTACAGGGGGGTTAATGAGCAGTTCTTC.

This clonotype is classed as medium-sized. The genes are TRBV15 and TRBJ2-7, with D unresolved. Per the germline V gene, CDR1 is LNHNV and CDR2 is YYDKDF (reference sequence). The CDR3 runs to 16 residues. Trimming cost V 0 bases and J 1 base, with 13 bases left between them. The CDR3 bases are TGTGCCACCAGCAGAGACTCAGAGGTCCCTTCCTACGAGCAGTACTTC. Residues: CATSRDSEVPSYEQYF.

This clonotype was recorded at least ten times. This chain uses TRBV7-2 with TRBJ1-3; possible D gene TRBD1, 6 bases. The length of the CDR3 is 15 residues. From germline, CDR1 is SGHTA and CDR2 FQGNSA. V was clipped by 3 bases and J by 0 bases, with 9 bases between them. The DNA for the CDR3 is TGTGCCAGCAGCTTTGACAGGACCTCTGGAAACACCATATATTTT. Its translation is CASSFDRTSGNTIYF.

This clonotype was recorded at least ten times. The rearrangement uses TRBV6-1 and TRBJ2-2, with D uncertain. This CDR3 is built from 12 residues. V lost 11 bases and J 1 base, leaving 8 bases between the germline ends. Germline values: CDR1 MNHNS, CDR2 SASEGT. For the CDR3, the DNA is TGTGCCGAGTCAGGGAACACCGGGGAGCTGTTTTTT. Translation: CAESGNTGELFF.

In its sample, this clonotype was seen many times. J is TRBJ2-3 and V is TRBV13, with D unresolved. This CDR3 region has 15 residues. Germline-derived CDR1 and CDR2 are PRHDT and FYEKMQ (reference sequence). Trimming took 6 bases from V and 2 from J, leaving 15 bases between them. The CDR3 here is CASRQLTMSTDTQYF. CDR3 DNA: TGTGCCAGCAGACAACTCACCATGTCCACAGATACGCAGTATTTT.

This clonotype is termed medium-sized (0.01 to 0.1%). The chain carries TRBV7-2 and TRBJ2-2; D is undetermined. The germline gives CDR1 SGHTA, CDR2 FQGNSA. This CDR3 contains 13 residues. Trimming shortened V by 2 bases and J by 4 bases, and 5 bases separated the two germline ends. The DNA of the CDR3 is TGTGCCAGCAGCTTATGGGGCACCGGGGAGCTGTTTTTT. As protein: CASSLWGTGELFF.

The sample holds many counts of this clonotype. The genes are TRBV20-1 and TRBJ1-2, with a weak D call TRBD1 (5 bases). The V end was cut by 0 bases, the J end by 3 bases, with 17 bases between. CDR3 length equals 16 residues. The germline V gene has CDR1 DFQATT and CDR2 SNEGSKA (reference sequence). The CDR3 nucleotides read TGCAGTGCTAGAGATGTAGCGGGGCTGAAGGACTATGGCTACACCTTC. It translates to CSARDVAGLKDYGYTF.

This clonotype rates as medium-sized. V and J are TRBV5-1 and TRBJ1-1; the D gene is possibly TRBD1 (5 bases). In germline, CDR1 is SGHRS, CDR2 YFSETQ. This CDR3 region has 13 residues. Deletions cut 2 bases from V and 5 bases from J, with 10 bases between. CDR3 protein: CASSFRAHTEAFF. In DNA, the CDR3 is TGCGCCAGCAGCTTCAGGGCGCATACTGAAGCTTTCTTT. Combining the CDR3 with reference TRBV5-1 and TRBJ1-1 gives the whole variable domain KAGVTQTPRYLIKTRGQQVTLSCSPISGHRSVSWYQQTPGQGLQFLFEYFSETQRNKGNFPGRFSGRQFSNSRSEMNVSTLELGDSALYLCASSFRAHTEAFFGQGTRLTVV.

This clonotype was recorded at least ten times. V is TRBV4-3 and J is TRBJ1-6, with D possibly being TRBD1 (6 bases). Germline V gives CDR1 LGHNA, CDR2 YSLEER. This CDR3 spans 15 amino acids. Trimming removed 6 bases at V and 6 bases at J, with 15 bases between. The CDR3, as DNA: TGCGCCAGCAGTCGAGTGAGGACAGTTAATTCACCCCTCCACTTT. Amino acids: CASSRVRTVNSPLHF.

The chain recombines TRBV7-2 with TRBJ2-5; 7 bases map to TRBD1. Trimming took 5 bases from V and 3 from J; bases not matched to a gene: 3. This CDR3 region has 13 residues. In germline, CDR1 is SGHTA, CDR2 FQGNSA. CDR3 nucleotide sequence: TGTGCCAGCAGCCCCCAGGGGGAAGAGACCCAGTACTTC. This sequence encodes CASSPQGEETQYF.

The gene calls are TRBV11-3 and TRBJ1-1, with D tentatively TRBD1 (6 bases). Germline CDR1 SGHNT, CDR2 YENEEA. The CDR3 extends over 15 amino acids. V lost 5 bases and J lost 7, with 20 bases in between. The CDR3 sequence: CASSDHGRTDGEAFF. CDR3 sequence (DNA): TGTGCCAGCAGCGATCATGGGAGGACAGACGGTGAAGCTTTCTTT.

V gene TRBV29-1 combines with J gene TRBJ2-7; D gene unclear. Germline CDR1 is SQVTM and CDR2 is ANQGSEA. This CDR3 comprises 10 residues. The V end lost 3 bases, the J end lost 3 bases, and 3 bases lay between the germline ends. The CDR3 sequence is CSVEDYEQYF. The DNA for the CDR3 is TGCAGCGTTGAGGACTACGAGCAGTACTTC.

This chain uses TRBV12-3 or TRBV12-4 with TRBJ2-7, with 13 bases fitting TRBD2. Trimming took 4 bases from V and 2 from J; bases not matched to a gene: 5. The CDR3 runs 16 residues. The CDR3 is CASSSRLAGGTYEQYF. CDR3 nucleotide sequence: TGTGCCAGCAGTTCCCGACTAGCGGGGGGAACCTACGAGCAGTACTTC.

The chain carries TRBV5-4 and TRBJ2-5; 10 bases are a match to TRBD2. The CDR3 totals 15 residues. V lost 4 bases, J lost 2 bases, and 5 bases stayed unmatched. Per germline, CDR1 SGHNT and CDR2 YYREEE (reference sequence). The CDR3, as DNA: TGTGCCAGCAGCCTGAGACTAGCGGGTCAAGAGACCCAGTACTTC. Its protein product is CASSLRLAGQETQYF.

Ten or more counts support this clonotype. The chain recombines TRBV27 with TRBJ1-2; D unresolved. The germline gives CDR1 MNHEY, CDR2 SMNVEV (reference sequence). The CDR3 covers 15 residues. The V gene lost 1 base and the J gene lost 4 bases, with 13 bases spanning the gap. Here the CDR3 reads CASSLFSGAIYGYTF. For the CDR3, the DNA is TGTGCCAGCAGTTTATTTTCCGGAGCCATCTATGGCTACACCTTC.

This clonotype was counted at least ten times. This chain joins TRBV2 and TRBJ2-4; the D gene is possibly TRBD2 (6 bases). Germline V gene lookup returns CDR1 SNHLY and CDR2 FYNNEI. V lost 7 bases and J lost 8, with 18 bases in between. The length of the CDR3 is 14 residues. CDR3 bases: TGTGCCAGCACCCCCCCTTGGAGGGAAGACATTCAGTACTTC. Amino acid sequence: CASTPPWREDIQYF.